Shown below are 26 T cell receptor beta chains from a single sample sequenced in a study of T cell repertoires and HLA-DP antigens. Clones were sequenced by immunoSEQ multiplex PCR, and TCRdb holds only the in-frame ones, with some missing. The sample includes over 100,000 clones, over 90% of them seen just once. Their target antigens are unknown. Material for sequencing was CD4+ T cells from PBMCs. The receptors come from a woman aged 18-29 years in good health and CMV-seronegative.

The chain has TRBV5-1 and TRBJ2-1; D may be TRBD2 (6 bases). Germline V gives CDR1 SGHRS, CDR2 YFSETQ. V was pared by 0 bases and J by 4 bases, with 17 bases between. The CDR3 loop spans 17 amino acids. The CDR3 DNA is TGCGCCAGCAGCTTGGCCCCGGTTGGTGCGGGATACAATGAGCAGTTCTTC. Encoded protein: CASSLAPVGAGYNEQFF.

The chain joins TRBV5-4 to TRBJ2-1; D could derive from TRBD1 or TRBD2 (7 bases each). Per the germline V gene, CDR1 is SGHNT and CDR2 is YYREEE (reference sequence). This CDR3 spans 16 amino acids. Trimming removed 1 base at V and 8 bases at J, with 19 bases between. The CDR3 is CASSLNSQGGYHEQFF. The CDR3 coding sequence is TGTGCCAGCAGCTTGAATAGTCAGGGGGGGTACCATGAGCAGTTCTTC.

The CDR3, as DNA: TGTGCCAGCAGTGGATCCGGGACAGGATACAATGAGCAGTTCTTC. Translation gives CASSGSGTGYNEQFF. This chain joins TRBV25-1 and TRBJ2-1, with 8 bases aligning to TRBD1. V shed 4 bases, J shed 4 bases, and the junction held 6 bases outside the gene matches. This CDR3 is built from 15 residues. Germline assignment: CDR1 MGHDK and CDR2 SYGVNS.

This clone was detected once. V gene TRBV6-5 combines with J gene TRBJ1-2; no clear D gene. Deletions cut 8 bases from V and 1 base from J, with 11 bases between. There are 13 residues in the CDR3. CDR1 MNHEY and CDR2 SVGAGI come from the germline V gene. For the CDR3, the DNA is TGTGCCAGCCGGGAAAATTTTAACTATGGCTACACCTTC. Protein product: CASRENFNYGYTF.

The chain recombines TRBV7-6 with TRBJ2-2; TRBD1 agrees at 11 bases. From germline, CDR1 is SGHVS and CDR2 FNYEAQ. Trimming removed 4 bases from V and 7 bases from J; junction bases left unmatched: 5. The length of the CDR3 is 15 residues. The CDR3 loop reads CASSSGQGVGGELFF. CDR3 in DNA: TGTGCCAGCAGCTCGGGACAGGGGGTCGGCGGGGAGCTGTTTTTT.

This chain links TRBV7-3 with TRBJ2-3; D is ambiguous. Germline CDR1 reads SGHTA; CDR2 reads FQGTGA. The CDR3 spans 13 residues. Trimming took 5 bases from V and 4 from J, leaving 10 bases between them. This CDR3 is CASSMIAADTQYF. The DNA for the CDR3 is TGTGCCAGCAGCATGATCGCTGCAGATACGCAGTATTTT.

This clone was seen only once. The V call is TRBV18, the J call TRBJ1-1; the match to TRBD1 covers 9 bases. This CDR3 contains 15 residues. The germline V gene encodes CDR1 KGHSH and CDR2 LQKENI. The junction had 10 bases not matched to a gene; V was cut back by 6 bases and J by 5 bases. The CDR3 bases are TGTGCCAGCTCGATCAGTCGACAGGGGGTTACTGAAGCTTTCTTT. The encoded protein is CASSISRQGVTEAFF.

The chain joins TRBV18 to TRBJ1-1, with D unresolved. The V and J ends lost 3 bases and 6 bases respectively, with 8 bases between them. Looked up from germline, CDR1 is KGHSH and CDR2 is LQKENI. This CDR3 has 12 residues. The CDR3 nucleotides read TGTGCCAGCTCACCCCGCGACCCTGAAGCTTTCTTT. It is translated as CASSPRDPEAFF.

A single count supports this clone. This chain uses TRBV5-1 with TRBJ2-5; 11 nucleotides agree with TRBD1. The germline gives CDR1 SGHRS, CDR2 YFSETQ. J was trimmed by 0 bases and V by 5 bases; bases with no gene match: 3. The CDR3 runs 15 residues. Written as DNA, the CDR3 is TGCGCCAGCAGATCGGGACAGGGGGACCAAGAGACCCAGTACTTC. Protein sequence: CASRSGQGDQETQYF.

The chain has TRBV5-6 and TRBJ2-2; 11 bases agree with TRBD1. With 3 bases clipped from V and 4 bases from J, the junction kept 2 bases outside the gene matches. The CDR3 has 15 amino acids. Germline assignment: CDR1 SGHDT and CDR2 YYEEEE. CDR3 sequence reads: CASSSDRGRTGELFF. As DNA, the CDR3 is TGTGCCAGCAGCTCGGACAGGGGGCGCACCGGGGAGCTGTTTTTT.

This rearrangement joins TRBV28 to TRBJ2-7; no clear D. Germline V gives CDR1 MDHEN, CDR2 SYDVKM. The V gene lost 2 bases and the J gene lost 4 bases, with 6 bases spanning the gap. The CDR3 runs 12 residues. CDR3 DNA: TGTGCCAGCAGTTTACCGTATTACGAGCAGTACTTC. It specifies CASSLPYYEQYF. The full variable domain, with the rest looked up from reference TRBV28 and TRBJ2-7, is DVKVTQSSRYLVKRTGEKVFLECVQDMDHENMFWYRQDPGLGLRLIYFSYDVKMKEKGDIPEGYSVSREKKERFSLILESASTNQTSMYLCASSLPYYEQYFGPGTRLTVT.

The J gene is TRBJ2-5, the V gene TRBV5-1; a weak D match, TRBD1 (6 bases). Trimming cost V 5 bases and J 4 bases, with 21 bases left between them. Looked up from germline, CDR1 is SGHRS and CDR2 is YFSETQ. CDR3 size: 16 residues. For the CDR3, the DNA is TGCGCCAGCAGACTTGGACAGCTGGAGTGGTCAGAGACCCAGTACTTC. Translating gives CASRLGQLEWSETQYF. The variable domain in full, with the rest retrieved from reference TRBV5-1 and TRBJ2-5, is KAGVTQTPRYLIKTRGQQVTLSCSPISGHRSVSWYQQTPGQGLQFLFEYFSETQRNKGNFPGRFSGRQFSNSRSEMNVSTLELGDSALYLCASRLGQLEWSETQYFGPGTRLLVL.

The chain is built from TRBV7-9 and TRBJ2-7; D may be TRBD2 (7 bases). Looked up from germline, CDR1 is SEHNR and CDR2 is FQNEAQ (reference sequence). CDR3 size: 12 residues. Trimming left V 6 bases short and J 6 bases short, with 12 bases between. The chain's CDR3 is CASSEGGIEQYF. The CDR3 bases are TGTGCCAGCAGTGAGGGGGGGATCGAGCAGTACTTC.

This clone appeared once. V and J are TRBV2 and TRBJ1-5; D not certain. CDR3 length equals 13 residues. Germline loops: CDR1 SNHLY, CDR2 FYNNEI. V lost 6 bases and J lost 4, with 10 bases in between. DNA for the CDR3: TGTGCCAGCAGGAGTGAAAGGAATCAGCCCCAGCATTTT. Its translation is CASRSERNQPQHF. Supplemented by reference TRBV2 and TRBJ1-5, the full variable domain reads EPEVTQTPSHQVTQMGQEVILRCVPISNHLYFYWYRQILGQKVEFLVSFYNNEISEKSEIFDDQFSVERPDGSNFTLKIRSTKLEDSAMYFCASRSERNQPQHFGDGTRLSIL.

J is TRBJ1-1 and V is TRBV6-5; D is perhaps TRBD1 (5 bases). This CDR3 contains 13 residues. The V end lost 10 bases, the J end lost 0 bases, and 12 bases lay between the germline ends. CDR1 and CDR2 (germline): MNHEY, SVGAGI. The CDR3 DNA is TGTGCCACCCTAGACAGTGTGAACACTGAAGCTTTCTTT. Its translation is CATLDSVNTEAFF.

V usage is TRBV27 and J usage is TRBJ2-7; D gene uncertain. V lost 6 bases to trimming and J lost 0 bases, with 12 bases between them. Germline V gene data show CDR1 as MNHEY and CDR2 as SMNVEV (reference sequence). CDR3 length: 14 amino acids. Here the CDR3 DNA reads TGTGCCAGCAGGAAAAGCAGCTTCTCCTACGAGCAGTACTTC. Protein product: CASRKSSFSYEQYF.

This chain uses TRBV4-3 with TRBJ2-6, with 8 nucleotides matching TRBD1. CDR3 length: 17 amino acids. Germline V gene lookup returns CDR1 LGHNA and CDR2 YSLEER. Losses at the gene ends were 2 bases for V and 1 base for J; bases not matched to a gene: 4. CDR3 nucleotide sequence: TGCGCCAGCAGCCAACAGACAGGGGTTTCTGGGGCCAACGTCCTGACTTTC. It yields the protein CASSQQTGVSGANVLTF.

The chain joins TRBV18 to TRBJ2-5; the D gene is possibly TRBD2 (5 bases). This CDR3 spans 16 amino acids. Trimming stripped 3 bases from V and 2 bases from J, with 16 bases between. Germline assignment: CDR1 KGHSH and CDR2 LQKENI. The CDR3 region has the DNA TGTGCCAGCTCACCCAATCAATTATCGGGGCAAGAGACCCAGTACTTC. Amino acids: CASSPNQLSGQETQYF.

V and J are TRBV7-6 and TRBJ2-5; TRBD2 matches 16 bases. The V gene's germline CDR1 is SGHVS and CDR2 FNYEAQ. The CDR3 has 16 residues. Unmatched junction bases numbered 0, after V lost 3 bases and J lost 2 bases. CDR3 sequence reads: CASSLGLAGGQETQYF. DNA of the CDR3: TGTGCCAGCAGCTTGGGACTAGCGGGGGGGCAAGAGACCCAGTACTTC.

The chain joins TRBV5-4 to TRBJ2-7, with TRBD2 identical over 9 bases. The CDR3 loop spans 17 amino acids. CDR1 SGHNT and CDR2 YYREEE come from the germline V gene (reference sequence). Trimming at V came to 0 bases and at J to 2 bases, leaving 9 bases not matched to a gene. The CDR3 protein is CASSLGQRTSVTYEQYF. In DNA, the CDR3 is TGTGCCAGCAGCTTGGGTCAACGGACTAGCGTGACCTACGAGCAGTACTTC.

The chain uses TRBV29-1 and TRBJ2-1; 7 bases match TRBD2. V was clipped by 5 bases and J by 5 bases; unmatched bases: 18. Germline-derived CDR1 and CDR2 are SQVTM and ANQGSEA. The CDR3 has 17 residues. Here the CDR3 reads CSVSGGNEGMTHNEQFF. CDR3 sequence (DNA): TGCAGCGTTTCCGGGGGGAATGAGGGCATGACCCACAATGAGCAGTTCTTC.

This clone was counted between two and nine times. The chain links TRBV2 to TRBJ1-6; D uncertain. The CDR3 spans 14 residues. Germline values: CDR1 SNHLY, CDR2 FYNNEI. Trimming cost V 2 bases and J 9 bases, with 11 bases left between them. The DNA of the CDR3 is TGTGCCAGCAGTGAAATCCACAGAGGTTCACCCCTCCACTTT. It codes for CASSEIHRGSPLHF.

V and J are TRBV7-3 and TRBJ2-6; possibly TRBD1 for D (5 bases). V was shortened by 7 bases and J by 0 bases, with 10 bases between the two germline ends. Germline-derived CDR1 and CDR2 are SGHTA and FQGTGA. The CDR3 loop spans 15 amino acids. The CDR3, as DNA: TGTGCCAGCACCGACAGAGACTCTGGGGCCAACGTCCTGACTTTC. This translates into CASTDRDSGANVLTF. The whole variable domain, filled in from reference TRBV7-3 and TRBJ2-6, reads GAGVSQTPSNKVTEKGKYVELRCDPISGHTALYWYRQSLGQGPEFLIYFQGTGAADDSGLPNDRFFAVRPEGSVSTLKIQRTERGDSAVYLCASTDRDSGANVLTFGAGSRLTVL.

The V gene is TRBV29-1, the J gene TRBJ1-2; the match to TRBD1 covers 7 bases. J was trimmed by 1 base and V by 7 bases; bases with no gene match: 6. The CDR3 covers 13 residues. CDR1 SQVTM and CDR2 ANQGSEA come from the germline V gene. This CDR3 is CSAGQVFNYGYTF. As DNA, the CDR3 is TGCAGCGCCGGACAGGTTTTTAACTATGGCTACACCTTC.

Only one count was recorded for this clone. J is TRBJ1-1 and V is TRBV6-6; the D is unclear. Germline assignment: CDR1 MNHNY and CDR2 SVGAGI (reference sequence). The CDR3 is 14 residues long. The germline V and J ends were trimmed by 7 bases and 1 base, with 13 bases remaining between them. The CDR3 DNA is TGTGCCAGCACCTGGGCCGTCTCGAACACTGAAGCTTTCTTT. Protein sequence: CASTWAVSNTEAFF.

This clone was observed once. The chain uses TRBV18 and TRBJ1-1, with TRBD1 matching 8 bases. The V gene end was trimmed by 7 bases and the J gene end by 1 base; junction bases not matched to a gene: 2. The CDR3 is made up of 13 amino acids. Germline-derived CDR1 and CDR2 are KGHSH and LQKENI. CDR3 amino acids: CASWGTGNTEAFF. The CDR3 DNA sequence: TGTGCCAGCTGGGGGACAGGGAACACTGAAGCTTTCTTT. Full variable domain (missing parts from reference TRBV18 and TRBJ1-1): NAGVMQNPRHLVRRRGQEARLRCSPMKGHSHVYWYRQLPEEGLKFMVYLQKENIIDESGMPKERFSAEFPKEGPSILRIQQVVRGDSAAYFCASWGTGNTEAFFGQGTRLTVV.